The 12 T cell receptor beta chains presented below share a single source sample, sequenced in a study of T cell repertoires in cytomegalovirus infection. Via MiXCR, TCRdb re-called the reads, giving one row per CDR3 protein. This table has about 70,000 distinct CDR3 sequences, 20% to 25% appearing once. Their specific antigens are unknown. The sample consisted of CD8+ T cells from cultured PBMCs, taken from culture after CMV antigen stimulation. The receptors here all came from a human donor in good health (CMV status not recorded). Some clones in this sample may be carry-over from other donors' samples.

This clonotype was seen only a few times. This chain links TRBV15 with TRBJ2-5; 7 nucleotides agree with TRBD2. With 1 base clipped from V and 3 bases from J, the junction kept 5 bases outside the gene matches. CDR1 LNHNV and CDR2 YYDKDF come from the germline V gene (reference sequence). This CDR3 spans 15 amino acids. The CDR3 region is CATSRVTSEKETQYF. CDR3 bases: TGTGCCACCAGCAGAGTTACTAGCGAAAAAGAGACCCAGTACTTC.

This chain joins TRBV7-9 and TRBJ2-2; D is possibly TRBD1 (6 bases). The CDR3 consists of 14 residues. Germline CDR1 SEHNR, CDR2 FQNEAQ (reference sequence). Trimming shortened V by 5 bases and J by 1 base, and 8 bases separated the two germline ends. The CDR3 loop reads CASSRGMNTGELFF. CDR3 DNA sequence: TGTGCCAGCAGCAGGGGGATGAACACCGGGGAGCTGTTTTTT.

This clonotype showed up just a few times. The chain couples TRBV7-9 to TRBJ2-2; TRBD2 might be the D (6 bases). Germline loops: CDR1 SEHNR, CDR2 FQNEAQ (reference sequence). This CDR3 is 13 amino acids long. The germline V and J ends were trimmed by 8 bases and 5 bases, with 12 bases remaining between them. The chain's CDR3 is CASGTAGTGELFF. CDR3 DNA sequence: TGTGCCAGCGGGACTGCTGGGACCGGGGAGCTGTTTTTT.

In its sample, this clonotype was seen once. A junction end diverges from the germline sequence, so it may reflect a read error. V gene TRBV6-6 combines with J gene TRBJ1-4, with a possible D match to TRBD1 (5 bases). The CDR3 consists of 13 residues. The germline V gene encodes CDR1 MNHNY and CDR2 SVGAGI (reference sequence). DNA of the CDR3: TGTGCCCGCAGGAGGGGTTCTGGTGAAAAACTGTTTTTT. It is translated as CARRRGSGEKLFF.

The chain employs TRBV6-2 or TRBV6-3 and TRBJ2-5; TRBD1 aligns across 7 bases. Germline V gene lookup returns CDR1 MNHEY and CDR2 SVGEGT. After removal of 9 bases from V and 7 bases from J, the junction contained 14 bases not matched to a gene. This CDR3 contains 14 residues. The CDR3 protein is CASKPPVQGRTQYF. The CDR3 DNA reads TGTGCCAGTAAGCCCCCAGTACAGGGGAGGACCCAGTACTTC.

Only a few counts were recorded for this clonotype. The chain combines TRBV7-2 with TRBJ1-2; 10 bases match TRBD1. The CDR3 is made up of 13 amino acids. V lost 6 bases to trimming and J lost 4 bases; unmatched junction nucleotides: 2. Germline CDR1 SGHTA, CDR2 FQGNSA. CDR3 DNA sequence: TGTGCCAGCAGAAGGGACAGGGGCTATGGCTACACCTTC. Protein product: CASRRDRGYGYTF.

The V and J genes are TRBV7-9 and TRBJ1-5; the D gene is possibly TRBD1 (5 bases). This CDR3 has 14 residues. Trimming pared 3 bases from V and 4 bases from J, leaving 10 bases between. CDR1 and CDR2 from the germline V gene are SEHNR and FQNEAQ (reference sequence). The CDR3 spells CASSFPGPNQPQHF. The CDR3 region has the DNA TGTGCCAGCAGCTTCCCGGGACCGAATCAGCCCCAGCATTTT.

The chain joins TRBV11-2 to TRBJ2-7; the D gene is possibly TRBD1 (5 bases). The CDR3 loop spans 12 amino acids. Germline V gives CDR1 SGHAT, CDR2 FQNNGV. The germline V and J ends were trimmed by 1 base and 6 bases, with 7 bases remaining between them. The CDR3 DNA sequence: TGTGCCAGCAGCTTAGGGACAAGCGAGCAGTACTTC. Protein: CASSLGTSEQYF.

The CDR3 sequence is CASSLSGVGGEQYF. The DNA for the CDR3 is TGTGCCAGCAGCCTCTCAGGGGTAGGGGGCGAGCAGTACTTC. The chain joins TRBV7-2 to TRBJ2-7, with a tentative D call TRBD1 (6 bases). The germline CDR1 and CDR2 sequences are SGHTA and FQGNSA. Trimming took off 5 bases at V and 6 bases at J, with 17 bases between the two ends. The CDR3 contains 14 residues. The variable domain in full, with the rest retrieved from reference TRBV7-2 and TRBJ2-7, is GAGVSQSPSNKVTEKGKDVELRCDPISGHTALYWYRQSLGQGLEFLIYFQGNSAPDKSGLPSDRFSAERTGGSVSTLTIQRTQQEDSAVYLCASSLSGVGGEQYFGPGTRLTVT.

The chain recombines TRBV7-6 with TRBJ2-7; perhaps TRBD2 as D (7 bases). Trimming cost V 5 bases and J 5 bases, with 19 bases left between them. The CDR3 has 15 residues. The germline V gene has CDR1 SGHVS and CDR2 FNYEAQ. The CDR3 DNA reads as TGTGCCAGCAGCCGCCGGGGGGCGAGGGACCACGAGCAGTACTTC. It specifies CASSRRGARDHEQYF.

This clonotype was found a few times. At one end, the junction sequence differs from germline, possibly due to a read error. The J gene is TRBJ1-2, the V gene TRBV4-1, with 8 bases identical to TRBD1. The CDR3 is 15 amino acids. CDR1 MGHRA and CDR2 YSYEKL come from the germline V gene. The CDR3 region is CASSQGTGPNYGYTF. CDR3 bases: TGTGCCAGCAGCCAAGGGACAGGACCGAACTATGGCTACACCTTC.

The sample holds many counts of this clonotype. V gene TRBV27 combines with J gene TRBJ1-1; a weak D match, TRBD1 (5 bases). Germline V CDR1 and CDR2: MNHEY, SMNVEV (reference sequence). This CDR3 is built from 14 residues. V lost 3 bases and J 2 bases, leaving 10 bases between the germline ends. The CDR3: CASSLLGANTEAFF. The CDR3 bases are TGTGCCAGCAGTTTGTTAGGGGCTAACACTGAAGCTTTCTTT.